These 20 T cell receptor beta chains were all obtained from the same sample, sequenced in a study of cytomegalovirus exposure and HLA in healthy donors. PCR amplification relied on 60 Vbeta primers (plus 13 Jbeta primers). Clones were sequenced by immunoSEQ multiplex PCR, and TCRdb holds only the in-frame ones, with some missing. This table has 130,000 to 150,000 clones, over 8% appearing once. The sequenced sample was PBMCs. Receptors were obtained from a male donor in good health and CMV-seronegative.

The chain recombines TRBV21-1 with TRBJ1-5; the D call of TRBD1 is as the table states it, not checked on the DNA. TRBV21-1 is a listed pseudogene. The CDR3 runs 16 residues. In DNA form, the CDR3 reads TGTGCCAGCAGCCTACAATGTACAGGCTATCATCAGCCCCAGCATTTT. Translated: CASSLQCTGYHQPQHF.

In its sample, this clone was seen a few times. The sample contains more than one DNA sequence encoding this CDR3. This chain uses TRBV7-3 with TRBJ2-3, with 7 bases fitting TRBD2. Germline V gene sequence: CDR1 SGHTA, CDR2 FQGTGA. With V trimmed by 0 bases and J by 3 bases, 0 bases remained unmatched. The length of the CDR3 is 14 residues. CDR3: CASSLTSGTDTQYF. CDR3 nucleotides: TGTGCCAGCAGCTTAACTAGCGGGACAGATACGCAGTATTTT.

This clone was picked up a small number of times. Other DNA sequences within the sample encode an identical CDR3. The chain has TRBV18 and TRBJ1-1; D is undetermined. The CDR3 runs to 13 residues. V was trimmed by 3 bases and J by 1 base, leaving 6 bases between them. CDR1 and CDR2 (germline): KGHSH, LQKENI. The CDR3 spells CASSPGQNTEAFF. Here the CDR3 DNA reads TGTGCCAGCTCACCTGGGCAGAACACTGAAGCTTTCTTT. Combining the CDR3 with reference TRBV18 and TRBJ1-1 gives the whole variable domain NAGVMQNPRHLVRRRGQEARLRCSPMKGHSHVYWYRQLPEEGLKFMVYLQKENIIDESGMPKERFSAEFPKEGPSILRIQQVVRGDSAAYFCASSPGQNTEAFFGQGTRLTVV.

The chain combines TRBV7-9 with TRBJ2-3, with no clear D. The CDR3 spans 12 residues. CDR1 SEHNR and CDR2 FQNEAQ come from the germline V gene (reference sequence). V gave up 5 bases and J gave up 2 bases, with 5 bases separating them. For the CDR3, the DNA is TGTGCCAGCAGCCTGTCCACAGATACGCAGTATTTT. Translating it yields CASSLSTDTQYF. Complete variable domain (other parts from reference TRBV7-9 and TRBJ2-3): DTGVSQNPRHKITKRGQNVTFRCDPISEHNRLYWYRQTLGQGPEFLTYFQNEAQLEKSRLLSDRFSAERPKGSFSTLEIQRTEQGDSAMYLCASSLSTDTQYFGPGTRLTVL.

This clone showed up just a few times. This rearrangement joins TRBV5-6 to TRBJ2-1, with 9 bases lining up with TRBD1. The CDR3 loop spans 16 amino acids. Germline CDR1 SGHDT, CDR2 YYEEEE. Unmatched junction bases numbered 2, after V lost 0 bases and J lost 1 base. The CDR3 is CASSLDRGPSYNEQFF. The CDR3 DNA reads as TGTGCCAGCAGCTTGGACAGGGGGCCGTCCTACAATGAGCAGTTCTTC.

V gene TRBV5-1 combines with J gene TRBJ2-1; 9 bases map to TRBD1. Trimming removed 7 bases from V and 7 bases from J; junction bases left unmatched: 9. The CDR3 spans 14 residues. The germline CDR1 and CDR2 sequences are SGHRS and YFSETQ. The chain's CDR3 is CASGGGTGRNEQFF. The CDR3 DNA reads as TGCGCCAGCGGTGGAGGGACAGGGAGGAATGAGCAGTTCTTC.

The chain is built from TRBV5-5 and TRBJ2-5; D perhaps matches TRBD2 (6 bases). CDR1 and CDR2 (germline): SGHKS, YYEKEE (reference sequence). Trimming pared 0 bases from V and 3 bases from J, leaving 12 bases between. The CDR3 is made up of 15 amino acids. Here the CDR3 reads CASSLAGQREETQYF. CDR3 nucleotide sequence: TGTGCCAGCAGCTTGGCCGGGCAGCGGGAAGAGACCCAGTACTTC.

The J gene is TRBJ2-6, the V gene TRBV27; D might be TRBD1 (6 bases). The CDR3 runs 16 residues. Between the trimmed V and J ends, which lost 6 bases and 4 bases, there was a span of 16 bases. Germline V gene sequence: CDR1 MNHEY, CDR2 SMNVEV (reference sequence). The CDR3 protein is CASSPVTGLGANVLTF. In DNA form, the CDR3 reads TGTGCCAGCAGCCCCGTAACAGGGCTCGGGGCCAACGTCCTGACTTTC.

The rearrangement links TRBV15 to TRBJ2-2; D unclear. The germline CDR1 and CDR2 sequences are LNHNV and YYDKDF (reference sequence). V lost 4 bases to trimming and J lost 4 bases, with 4 bases between them. This CDR3 has 12 residues. The CDR3 loop reads CATSIFTGELFF. The DNA for the CDR3 is TGTGCCACCAGCATCTTCACCGGGGAGCTGTTTTTT.

This clone was observed a handful of times. The chain is built from TRBV5-1 and TRBJ2-7, with 7 bases that match TRBD1. CDR3 length: 16 amino acids. The J segment lost 0 bases and the V segment lost 2 bases, leaving 8 bases of the junction unmatched. CDR1 is SGHRS, CDR2 YFSETQ, per germline. CDR3 in DNA: TGCGCCAGCAGCTTCGGGACAGATTTTCGCTCCTACGAGCAGTACTTC. This encodes CASSFGTDFRSYEQYF.

This chain joins TRBV2 and TRBJ1-1; 10 bases line up with TRBD1. The CDR3 sequence is 17 residues long. Looked up from germline, CDR1 is SNHLY and CDR2 is FYNNEI. With V trimmed by 4 bases and J by 0 bases, 8 bases remained unmatched. CDR3 DNA sequence: TGTGCCAGCAGTGGTCGACAGGGGGCGCGTATGAACACTGAAGCTTTCTTT. Residues: CASSGRQGARMNTEAFF.

This clone was seen more than once but under ten times. This chain links TRBV7-2 with TRBJ1-2, with TRBD1 matching over 10 bases. This CDR3 contains 16 residues. After removal of 5 bases from V and 2 bases from J, the junction contained 8 bases not matched to a gene. Germline lookup yields CDR1 SGHTA and CDR2 FQGNSA. The CDR3 DNA reads as TGTGCCAGCAGCCGGGACAGGGGTCTTTCGAACTATGGCTACACCTTC. Amino acids: CASSRDRGLSNYGYTF.

The table lists this clone with a few counts. The genes are TRBV2 and TRBJ1-5; unclear D gene. Germline assignment: CDR1 SNHLY and CDR2 FYNNEI. The CDR3 sequence is 14 residues long. V dropped 7 bases and J dropped 0 bases, with 10 bases sitting between them. The CDR3 sequence: CASTPRNSNQPQHF. In DNA, the CDR3 is TGTGCCAGCACACCGAGGAATAGCAATCAGCCCCAGCATTTT.

This clone was seen a handful of times. V usage is TRBV30 and J usage is TRBJ1-3, with D possibly being TRBD1 (6 bases). Trimming shortened V by 7 bases and J by 2 bases, and 15 bases separated the two germline ends. Germline CDR1 and CDR2: GTSNPN and SVGIG (reference sequence). The CDR3 has 14 residues. This chain's CDR3 is CALVQGLPGNTIYF. DNA of the CDR3: TGTGCCTTGGTACAGGGTTTGCCTGGAAACACCATATATTTT. The full variable domain, its missing parts supplied by reference TRBV30 and TRBJ1-3, is SQTIHQWPATLVQPVGSPLSLECTVEGTSNPNLYWYRQAAGRGLQLLFYSVGIGQISSEVPQNLSASRPQDRQFILSSKKLLLSDSGFYLCALVQGLPGNTIYFGEGSWLTVV.

This clone was seen only a few times. This sequence joins TRBV9 and TRBJ2-3, with D uncertain. Germline CDR1 SGDLS, CDR2 YYNGEE. The CDR3 is made up of 14 amino acids. V lost 0 bases, J lost 2 bases, and 7 bases lay in between. The CDR3 nucleotides read TGTGCCAGCAGCGTAGAAGCTCTCACAGATACGCAGTATTTT. It is translated as CASSVEALTDTQYF.

V gene TRBV5-1 combines with J gene TRBJ1-1; 7 bases agree with TRBD1. CDR3 size: 14 residues. V was pared by 2 bases and J by 5 bases, with 6 bases of the junction left unmatched. Germline CDR1 is SGHRS and CDR2 is YFSETQ. The CDR3 is CASSLLTGLTEAFF. In DNA, the CDR3 is TGCGCCAGCAGCTTACTGACAGGGTTGACTGAAGCTTTCTTT.

This clone was seen more than once but under ten times. The rearrangement joins TRBV6-5 to TRBJ2-7, with D possibly being TRBD2 (6 bases). This CDR3 is built from 15 residues. Germline V CDR1 and CDR2: MNHEY, SVGAGI. Trimming shortened V by 5 bases and J by 3 bases, and 17 bases separated the two germline ends. CDR3: CASSTPRLGVYEQYF. In nucleotides, the CDR3 is TGTGCCAGCAGTACGCCTCGACTAGGGGTCTACGAGCAGTACTTC.

This clone was observed a few times. The chain combines TRBV7-2 with TRBJ2-3; TRBD2 agrees at 8 bases. V lost 5 bases to trimming and J lost 7 bases; unmatched junction nucleotides: 11. The CDR3 runs to 15 residues. In germline, CDR1 is SGHTA, CDR2 FQGNSA. CDR3 DNA: TGTGCCAGCAGCCCCCCAGCGGGGGCCGGGAATACGCAGTATTTT. It yields the protein CASSPPAGAGNTQYF. The full variable domain, its missing parts supplied by reference TRBV7-2 and TRBJ2-3, is GAGVSQSPSNKVTEKGKDVELRCDPISGHTALYWYRQSLGQGLEFLIYFQGNSAPDKSGLPSDRFSAERTGGSVSTLTIQRTQQEDSAVYLCASSPPAGAGNTQYFGPGTRLTVL.

The sample holds a few counts of this clone. The V and J genes are TRBV15 and TRBJ1-2, with unresolved D. Germline loops: CDR1 LNHNV, CDR2 YYDKDF (reference sequence). This CDR3 is built from 14 residues. With 0 bases removed from V and 0 bases from J, the gap between germline ends came to 5 bases. The CDR3 loop is CATSRELTNYGYTF. CDR3 DNA: TGTGCCACCAGCAGAGAACTGACTAACTATGGCTACACCTTC.

In DNA, the CDR3 is TGTGCCAGCAGCTTTCTAGGAAACAATGAGCAGTTCTTC. It is translated as CASSFLGNNEQFF. The V gene is TRBV7-3, the J gene TRBJ2-1; no definite D call. V was cut by 3 bases and J by 5 bases, with 8 bases left in between. Germline-derived CDR1 and CDR2 are SGHTA and FQGTGA. The CDR3 sequence is 13 residues long.